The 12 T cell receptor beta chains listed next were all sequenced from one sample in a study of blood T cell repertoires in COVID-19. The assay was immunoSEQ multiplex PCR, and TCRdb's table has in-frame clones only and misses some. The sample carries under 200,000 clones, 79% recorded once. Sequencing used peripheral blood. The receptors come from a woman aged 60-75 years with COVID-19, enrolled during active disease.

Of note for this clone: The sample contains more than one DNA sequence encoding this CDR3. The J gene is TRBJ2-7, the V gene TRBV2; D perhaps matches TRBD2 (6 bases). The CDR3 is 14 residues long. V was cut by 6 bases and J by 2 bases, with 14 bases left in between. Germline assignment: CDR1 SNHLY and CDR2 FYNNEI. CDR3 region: CASRTGLLTYEQYF. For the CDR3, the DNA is TGTGCCAGCAGAACGGGACTCTTAACCTACGAGCAGTACTTC.

The CDR3 DNA follows: TGTGCCAGCAGCTTCGGGACAGCCTACAATGAGCAGTTCTTC. This codes for CASSFGTAYNEQFF. The V call is TRBV5-6, the J call TRBJ2-1; TRBD1 aligns across 7 bases. Trimming took 2 bases from V and 2 from J; bases not matched to a gene: 1. CDR1 is SGHDT and CDR2 is YYEEEE in the germline V gene. The CDR3 loop spans 14 amino acids.

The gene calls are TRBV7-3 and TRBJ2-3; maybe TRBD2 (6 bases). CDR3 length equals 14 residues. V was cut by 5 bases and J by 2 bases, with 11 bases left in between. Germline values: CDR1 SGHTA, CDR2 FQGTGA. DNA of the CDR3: TGTGCCAGCAGCGCGGGACCAATCACAGATACGCAGTATTTT. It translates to CASSAGPITDTQYF.

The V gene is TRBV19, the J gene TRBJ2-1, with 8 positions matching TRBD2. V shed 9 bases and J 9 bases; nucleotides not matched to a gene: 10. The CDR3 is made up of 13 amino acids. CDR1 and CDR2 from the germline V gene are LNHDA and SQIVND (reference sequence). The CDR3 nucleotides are TGTGCCAGCCGAAGGCGGGAGGCTCGTGAGCAGTTCTTC. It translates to CASRRREAREQFF.

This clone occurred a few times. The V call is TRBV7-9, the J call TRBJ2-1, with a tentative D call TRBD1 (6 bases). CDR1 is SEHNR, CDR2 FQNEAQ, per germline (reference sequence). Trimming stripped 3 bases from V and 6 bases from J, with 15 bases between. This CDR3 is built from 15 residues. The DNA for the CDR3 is TGTGCCAGCAGCTTGGGGGCGAGCACACTCAATGAGCAGTTCTTC. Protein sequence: CASSLGASTLNEQFF.

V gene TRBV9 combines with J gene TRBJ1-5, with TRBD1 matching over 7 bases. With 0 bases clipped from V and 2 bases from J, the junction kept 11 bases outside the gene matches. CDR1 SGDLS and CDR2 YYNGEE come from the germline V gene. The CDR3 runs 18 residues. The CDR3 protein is CASSVDAGGREGNQPQHF. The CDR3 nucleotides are TGTGCCAGCAGCGTAGATGCAGGGGGAAGAGAAGGCAATCAGCCCCAGCATTTT.

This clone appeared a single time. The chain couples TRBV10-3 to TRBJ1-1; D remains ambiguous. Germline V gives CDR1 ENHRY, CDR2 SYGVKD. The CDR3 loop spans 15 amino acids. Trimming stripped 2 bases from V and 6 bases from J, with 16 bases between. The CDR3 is CAISESESRIAEAFF. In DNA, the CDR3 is TGTGCCATCAGTGAGAGTGAAAGTAGAATCGCTGAAGCTTTCTTT.

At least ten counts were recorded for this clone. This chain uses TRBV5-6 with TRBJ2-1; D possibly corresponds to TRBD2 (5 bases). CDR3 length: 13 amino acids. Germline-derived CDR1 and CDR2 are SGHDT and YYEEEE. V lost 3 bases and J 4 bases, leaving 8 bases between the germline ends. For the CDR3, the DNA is TGTGCCAGCAGCTATCGGGGATACAATGAGCAGTTCTTC. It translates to CASSYRGYNEQFF.

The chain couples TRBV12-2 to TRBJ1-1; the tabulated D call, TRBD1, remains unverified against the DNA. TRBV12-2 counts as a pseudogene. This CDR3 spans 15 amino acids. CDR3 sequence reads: CASRFDQGSNTEAFF. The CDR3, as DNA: TGTGCAAGTCGCTTTGATCAGGGCTCAAACACTGAAGCTTTCTTT.

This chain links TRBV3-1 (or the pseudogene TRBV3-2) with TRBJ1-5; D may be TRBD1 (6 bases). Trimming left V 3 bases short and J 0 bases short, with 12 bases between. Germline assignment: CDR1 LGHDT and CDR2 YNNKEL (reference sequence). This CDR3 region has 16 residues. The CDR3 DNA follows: TGTGCCAGCAGCCAGAACCCACAGGGTAGCAATCAGCCCCAGCATTTT. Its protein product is CASSQNPQGSNQPQHF.

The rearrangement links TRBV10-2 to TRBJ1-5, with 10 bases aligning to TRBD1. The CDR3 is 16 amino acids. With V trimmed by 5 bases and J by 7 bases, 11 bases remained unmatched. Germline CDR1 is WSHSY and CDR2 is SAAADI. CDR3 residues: CASSYLGQGEGQPQHF. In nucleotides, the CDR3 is TGCGCCAGCAGTTACCTCGGACAGGGGGAGGGGCAGCCCCAGCATTTT.

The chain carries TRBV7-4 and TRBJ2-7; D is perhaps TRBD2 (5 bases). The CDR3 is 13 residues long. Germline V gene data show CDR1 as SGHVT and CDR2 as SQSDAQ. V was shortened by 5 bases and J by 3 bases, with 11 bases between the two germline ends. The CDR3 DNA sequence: TGTGCCAGCAGCCCTCTTCGGGGCTACGAGCAGTACTTC. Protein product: CASSPLRGYEQYF.